This note documents a single T cell receptor (beta chain) sequence. TCRdb reprocessed the reads with MiXCR, giving one entry per CDR3 protein. The table has some 680,000 distinct CDR3 sequences, about 40% seen once. This sample stems from a study of T cell repertoires in cytomegalovirus infection. Across the whole study: Public TCR beta signatures marked donors with CMV infection and the matching HLA.

V was shortened by 3 bases and J by 7 bases, with 16 bases between the two germline ends. CDR1 and CDR2 from the germline V gene are LNHDA and SQIVND (reference sequence). This CDR3 is built from 15 residues. The sequenced sample was PBMCs. The V and J genes are TRBV19 and TRBJ2-1; D perhaps matches TRBD1 (6 bases). The receptor comes from a human donor in good health (CMV status not recorded). Some clones in this sample may be carry-over from other donors' samples. CDR3 residues: CASSILSGVTNEQFF. CDR3 sequence (DNA): TGTGCCAGTAGTATCCTTTCAGGGGTGACGAATGAGCAGTTCTTC.